The rows below give T cell receptor beta chains drawn from one sample of a study of blood T cells in healthy people across ages. MiXCR was run by TCRdb on the 5' RACE reads, yielding one entry per CDR3 protein. Among about 1.8 million distinct CDR3 sequences listed, 49% were seen once. The sequenced sample was blood. These receptors were collected from a middle-aged woman in good health. The CDR3 runs from the conserved cysteine through the conserved F or W. The order of the fields is J gene, D gene, clone size, V gene, CDR3 DNA, CDR3 protein. D genes are given only for firm matches. For some rows the clone size is stated as once, few or many, or as a class when expanded; others skip it.

TRBJ1-1,.,.,TRBV4-1,TGCGCCAGCAGCCAAGAGAGATTCGACAGTCTGAACACTGAAGCTTTCTTT,CASSQERFDSLNTEAFF
TRBJ2-7,.,.,TRBV7-2,TGTGCCAGCAGCTTTCAGGGGTGGTACGAGCAGTACTTC,CASSFQGWYEQYF
TRBJ1-2,.,few,TRBV6-2/TRBV6-3,TGTGCCAGCAGTTTACAGGTGGACTATGGCTACACCTTC,CASSLQVDYGYTF
TRBJ2-2,TRBD1,.,TRBV6-6,TGTGCCAGCAGTTACCGGGGACAGGACACCGGGGAGCTGTTTTTT,CASSYRGQDTGELFF
TRBJ2-5,TRBD2,.,TRBV2,TGTGCCAGCAGTGAAGCGCGCGGGGGGCGAGAGACCCAGTACTTC,CASSEARGGRETQYF
TRBJ1-6,.,.,TRBV7-2,TGTGCCAGCAGCCCACCGCTGGGGGATAATTCACCCCTCCACTTT,CASSPPLGDNSPLHF
TRBJ2-7,.,.,TRBV15,TGTGCCACCAGCAGAGATAAGGTCTACGAGCAGTACTTC,CATSRDKVYEQYF
TRBJ2-1,.,few,TRBV25-1,TGTGCCAGCAGTGGTCTCACCTACAATGAGCAGTTCTTC,CASSGLTYNEQFF
TRBJ2-3,TRBD2,.,TRBV5-1,TGCGCCAGCAGCTTGGCCAGTGCCCCGGGGACTAGCGGGGGGATGGCCACAGATACGCAGTATTTT,CASSLASAPGTSGGMATDTQYF
TRBJ2-7,.,many,TRBV10-3,TGTGCCATCAGTGCTCGGGAAGGGAGCTCCTACGAGCAGTACTTC,CAISAREGSSYEQYF
TRBJ1-2,.,.,TRBV28,TGTGCCAGCAGTTTACGGGTTCTTCGAGGCTACACCTTC,CASSLRVLRGYTF
TRBJ2-2,.,.,TRBV29-1,TGCAGCGGCGGGGAATCTTTGTGGACCGGGGAGCTGTTTTTT,CSGGESLWTGELFF
TRBJ2-1,.,.,TRBV12-3/TRBV12-4,TGTGCCAGCAGCACCTTAAGGGCCAAATCCTACAATGAGCAGTTCTTC,CASSTLRAKSYNEQFF
TRBJ2-3,TRBD1,.,TRBV29-1,TGCAGCGCCGGACAGGGGGCGCCGGATACGCAGTATTTT,CSAGQGAPDTQYF
TRBJ1-2,TRBD1,.,TRBV28,TGTGCCAGCAGTTTATGGGACAGGGCTCACGGCTACACCTTC,CASSLWDRAHGYTF
TRBJ2-3,TRBD1,.,TRBV29-1,TGCAGCGTTCAAACAGGGGGCGGCCGAGGGGATACGCAGTATTTT,CSVQTGGGRGDTQYF
TRBJ1-5,.,few,TRBV4-1,TGCGCCAGCAGCCCGGGACCAGGGATTAGCAATCAGCCCCAGCATTTT,CASSPGPGISNQPQHF
TRBJ2-4,TRBD1,many,TRBV12-3/TRBV12-4,TGTGCCAGCAGTTGGGACAGGATAGCCAAAAACATTCAGTACTTC,CASSWDRIAKNIQYF